This TCR beta chain was captured by sequencing in a study of blood T cell repertoires in COVID-19. Germline V gene data show CDR1 as GTSNPN and CDR2 as SVGIG (reference sequence). Trimming at V came to 3 bases and at J to 2 bases, leaving 6 bases not matched to a gene. The CDR3 is made up of 15 amino acids. TCRdb's copy holds only in-frame clones and misses some; the assay was immunoSEQ multiplex PCR. This table has about 100,000 clones, almost 90% appearing once. The receptor was derived from a human donor in a cohort sampled during active COVID-19. Sample: peripheral blood. The chain has TRBV30 and TRBJ2-7; 11 nucleotides align to TRBD1. For the CDR3, the DNA is TGTGCCTGGAGGAGGGTGGGACAGGGGGCCTACGAGCAGTACTTC. This translates into CAWRRVGQGAYEQYF.